This record looks at one TCR beta chain sequence and its context. Clones were sequenced by immunoSEQ multiplex PCR, and TCRdb holds only the in-frame ones, with some missing. The data show 300,000 or so clones, approximately 87% seen once. The entry originates in a study of blood T cell repertoires in COVID-19. Germline trimming cut 4 bases from V and 6 bases from J; bases unmatched to any gene: 11. Germline CDR1 and CDR2: SGHRS and YFSETQ. The CDR3 consists of 15 residues. The sample consisted of peripheral blood. The TCR was taken from a middle-aged woman who had recovered from COVID-19. The chain joins TRBV5-1 to TRBJ2-3; 7 bases are shared with TRBD2. The CDR3 region is CASSRTRKGSDTQYF. The CDR3 nucleotides are TGCGCCAGCAGCCGGACTAGGAAGGGTTCGGATACGCAGTATTTT.